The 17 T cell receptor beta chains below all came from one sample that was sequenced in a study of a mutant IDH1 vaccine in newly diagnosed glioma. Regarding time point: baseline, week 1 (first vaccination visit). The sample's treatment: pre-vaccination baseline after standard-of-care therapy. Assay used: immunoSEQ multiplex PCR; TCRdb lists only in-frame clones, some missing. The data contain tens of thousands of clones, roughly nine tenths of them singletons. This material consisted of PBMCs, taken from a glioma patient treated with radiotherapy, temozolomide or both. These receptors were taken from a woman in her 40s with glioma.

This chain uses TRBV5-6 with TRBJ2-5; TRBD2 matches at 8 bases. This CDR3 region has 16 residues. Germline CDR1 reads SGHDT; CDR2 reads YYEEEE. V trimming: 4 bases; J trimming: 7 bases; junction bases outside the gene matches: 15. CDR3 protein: CASSPLTDSGVMTQYF. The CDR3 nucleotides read TGTGCCAGCAGCCCGCTGACGGATAGCGGGGTAATGACCCAGTACTTC.

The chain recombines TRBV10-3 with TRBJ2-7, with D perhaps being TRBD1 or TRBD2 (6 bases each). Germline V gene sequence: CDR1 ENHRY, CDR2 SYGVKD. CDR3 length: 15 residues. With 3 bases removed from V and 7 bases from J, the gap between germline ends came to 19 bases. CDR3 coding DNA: TGTGCCATCAGTGATTTTATTGGCGGAGGGGGGGAGCAGTACTTC. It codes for CAISDFIGGGGEQYF.

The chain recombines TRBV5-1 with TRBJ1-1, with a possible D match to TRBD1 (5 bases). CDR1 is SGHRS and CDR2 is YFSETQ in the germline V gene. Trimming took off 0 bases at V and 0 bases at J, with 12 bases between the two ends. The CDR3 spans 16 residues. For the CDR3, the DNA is TGCGCCAGCAGCTTGGCGGCGACGGGGGTGAACACTGAAGCTTTCTTT. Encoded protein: CASSLAATGVNTEAFF.

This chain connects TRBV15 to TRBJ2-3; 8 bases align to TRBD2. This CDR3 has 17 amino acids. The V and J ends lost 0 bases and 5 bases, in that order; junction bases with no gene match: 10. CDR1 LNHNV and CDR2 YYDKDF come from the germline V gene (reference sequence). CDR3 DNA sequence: TGTGCCACCAGCAGAGATCTTGTCGGGGGGGCAGGAGATACGCAGTATTTT. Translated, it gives CATSRDLVGGAGDTQYF.

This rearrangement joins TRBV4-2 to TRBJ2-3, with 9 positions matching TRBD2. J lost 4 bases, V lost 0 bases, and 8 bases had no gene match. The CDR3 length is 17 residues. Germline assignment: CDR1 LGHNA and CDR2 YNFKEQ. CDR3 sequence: CASSQEPSGGFADTQYF. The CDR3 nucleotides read TGTGCCAGCAGCCAAGAACCCAGCGGGGGGTTCGCAGATACGCAGTATTTT.

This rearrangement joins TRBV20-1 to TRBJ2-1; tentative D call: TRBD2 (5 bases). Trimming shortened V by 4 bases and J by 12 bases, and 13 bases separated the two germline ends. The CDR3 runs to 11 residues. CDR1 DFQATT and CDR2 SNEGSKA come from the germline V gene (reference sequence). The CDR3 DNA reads TGCAGTGCTATTTTGGGAGTGGCGCAGTTCTTC. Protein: CSAILGVAQFF.

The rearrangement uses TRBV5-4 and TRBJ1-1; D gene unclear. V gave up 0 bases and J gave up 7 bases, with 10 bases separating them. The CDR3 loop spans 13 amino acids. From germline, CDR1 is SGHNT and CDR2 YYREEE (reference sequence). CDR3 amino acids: CASSLEAGFEAFF. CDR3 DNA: TGTGCCAGCAGCTTGGAGGCAGGCTTTGAAGCTTTCTTT.

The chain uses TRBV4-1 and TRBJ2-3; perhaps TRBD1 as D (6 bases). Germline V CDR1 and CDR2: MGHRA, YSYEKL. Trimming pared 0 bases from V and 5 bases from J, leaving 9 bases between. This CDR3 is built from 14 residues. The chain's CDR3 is CASSQEQGQDTQYF. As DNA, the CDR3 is TGCGCCAGCAGCCAAGAACAGGGACAAGATACGCAGTATTTT.

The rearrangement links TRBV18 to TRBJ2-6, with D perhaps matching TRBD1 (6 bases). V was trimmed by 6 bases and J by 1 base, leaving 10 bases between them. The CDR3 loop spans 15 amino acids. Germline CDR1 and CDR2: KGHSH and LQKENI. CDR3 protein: CASSPTGSGANVLTF. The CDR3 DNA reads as TGTGCCAGCTCCCCAACAGGGTCTGGGGCCAACGTCCTGACTTTC.

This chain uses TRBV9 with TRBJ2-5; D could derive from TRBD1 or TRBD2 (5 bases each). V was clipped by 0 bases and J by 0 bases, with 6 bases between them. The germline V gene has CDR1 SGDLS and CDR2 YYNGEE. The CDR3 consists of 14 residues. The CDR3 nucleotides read TGTGCCAGCAGCGTAGGGGGGAACCAAGAGACCCAGTACTTC. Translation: CASSVGGNQETQYF.

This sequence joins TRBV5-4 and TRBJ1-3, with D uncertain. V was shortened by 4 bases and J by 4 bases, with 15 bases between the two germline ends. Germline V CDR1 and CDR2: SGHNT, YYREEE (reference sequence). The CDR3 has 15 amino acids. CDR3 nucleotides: TGTGCCAGCAGCCCCCTGGAGGGATCCGGAAACACCATATATTTT. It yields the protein CASSPLEGSGNTIYF. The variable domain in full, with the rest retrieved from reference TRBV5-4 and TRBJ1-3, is ETGVTQSPTHLIKTRGQQVTLRCSSQSGHNTVSWYQQALGQGPQFIFQYYREEENGRGNFPPRFSGLQFPNYSSELNVNALELDDSALYLCASSPLEGSGNTIYFGEGSWLTVV.

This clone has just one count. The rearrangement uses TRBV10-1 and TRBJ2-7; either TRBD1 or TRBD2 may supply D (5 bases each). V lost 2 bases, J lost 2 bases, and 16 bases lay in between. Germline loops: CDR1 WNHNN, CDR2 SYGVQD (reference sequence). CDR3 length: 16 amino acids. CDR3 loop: CASSESRGRTTYEQYF. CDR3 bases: TGCGCCAGCAGTGAGAGTAGGGGACGGACAACCTACGAGCAGTACTTC.

CDR3 residues: CASSFASGGPQYF. In DNA form, the CDR3 reads TGTGCCAGCAGCTTTGCTAGCGGGGGGCCGCAGTATTTT. The chain couples TRBV7-2 to TRBJ2-3, with TRBD2 matching 11 bases. The trim removed 3 bases at V and 10 bases at J, leaving 3 bases unmatched. From germline, CDR1 is SGHTA and CDR2 FQGNSA. CDR3 length: 13 amino acids.

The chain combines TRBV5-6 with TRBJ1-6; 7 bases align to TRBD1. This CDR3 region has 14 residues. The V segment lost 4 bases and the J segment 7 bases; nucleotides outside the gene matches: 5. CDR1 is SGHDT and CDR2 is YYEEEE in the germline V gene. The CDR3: CASSAGQHNSPLHF. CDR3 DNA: TGTGCCAGCAGCGCGGGACAGCACAATTCACCCCTCCACTTT. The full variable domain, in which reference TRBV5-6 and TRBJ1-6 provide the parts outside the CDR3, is DAGVTQSPTHLIKTRGQQVTLRCSPKSGHDTVSWYQQALGQGPQFIFQYYEEEERQRGNFPDRFSGHQFPNYSSELNVNALLLGDSALYLCASSAGQHNSPLHFGNGTRLTVT.

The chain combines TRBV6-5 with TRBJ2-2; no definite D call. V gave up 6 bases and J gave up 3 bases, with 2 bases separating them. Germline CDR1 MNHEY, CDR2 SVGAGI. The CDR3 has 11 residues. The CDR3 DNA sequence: TGTGCCAGCAGAGACACCGGGGAGCTGTTTTTT. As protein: CASRDTGELFF.

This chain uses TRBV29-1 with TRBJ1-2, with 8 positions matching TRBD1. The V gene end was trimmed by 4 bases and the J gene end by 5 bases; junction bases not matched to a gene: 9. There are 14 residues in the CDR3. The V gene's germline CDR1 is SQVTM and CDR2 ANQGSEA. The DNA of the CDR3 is TGCAGCGTTGTGTTATCTAGGACAGGGTATGGCTACACCTTC. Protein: CSVVLSRTGYGYTF.

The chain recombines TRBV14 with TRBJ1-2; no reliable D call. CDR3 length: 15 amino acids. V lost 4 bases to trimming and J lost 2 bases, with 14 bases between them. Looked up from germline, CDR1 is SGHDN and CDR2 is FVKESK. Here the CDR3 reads CASSRLSTQNYGYTF. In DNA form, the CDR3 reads TGTGCCAGCAGCCGATTGTCGACACAAAACTATGGCTACACCTTC.